These 10 T cell receptor beta chains were all obtained from the same sample, sequenced in a study of blood T cell repertoires in COVID-19. Profiling relied on immunoSEQ multiplex PCR, and the TCRdb table lists in-frame clones only, not all of them. This table holds a few hundred thousand clones, 70% to 90% found once. Sequenced sample: PBMCs or T cells enriched from blood (not recorded which). The receptors here all came from a young man who had recovered from COVID-19.

V is TRBV6-2 or TRBV6-3 and J is TRBJ1-5, with a weak D call TRBD1 (6 bases). The germline V gene encodes CDR1 MNHEY and CDR2 SVGEGT. Between the trimmed V and J ends, which lost 0 bases and 3 bases, there was a span of 15 bases. This CDR3 is 17 amino acids long. The CDR3, as DNA: TGTGCCAGCAGTTACTCGACAGGTAGTCAGCTCAATCAGCCCCAGCATTTT. Translated, it gives CASSYSTGSQLNQPQHF.

This clone was detected a few times. V gene TRBV10-2 combines with J gene TRBJ2-7; TRBD2 agrees at 7 bases. Germline-derived CDR1 and CDR2 are WSHSY and SAAADI. This CDR3 is built from 15 residues. J was trimmed by 0 bases and V by 4 bases; bases with no gene match: 6. The CDR3 sequence is CASSGTRGSSYEQYF. The CDR3 coding sequence is TGCGCCAGCAGTGGAACGCGGGGGAGCTCCTACGAGCAGTACTTC.

The V and J genes are TRBV2 and TRBJ2-2; 7 bases map to TRBD1. Trimming took 4 bases from V and 6 from J; bases not matched to a gene: 2. This CDR3 is 13 amino acids long. Looked up from germline, CDR1 is SNHLY and CDR2 is FYNNEI. This CDR3 is CASSGQGAGELFF. The CDR3 region has the DNA TGTGCCAGCAGTGGTCAGGGGGCCGGGGAGCTGTTTTTT.

The rearrangement joins TRBV6-2 or TRBV6-3 to TRBJ2-1, with D possibly being TRBD2 (7 bases). Between the trimmed V and J ends, which lost 0 bases and 4 bases, there was a span of 22 bases. This CDR3 is 19 amino acids long. Germline CDR1 MNHEY, CDR2 SVGEGT. The CDR3 loop reads CASSYSIRTVGGRYNEQFF. CDR3 sequence (DNA): TGTGCCAGCAGTTACTCGATTCGAACGGTCGGGGGGCGTTACAATGAGCAGTTCTTC.

To note about this clone: This specimen includes other DNA sequences encoding the same CDR3. The rearrangement joins TRBV7-8 to TRBJ2-7, with D perhaps TRBD2 (5 bases). With 5 bases removed from V and 0 bases from J, the gap between germline ends came to 8 bases. CDR1 and CDR2 (germline): SGHVS, FQNEAQ. The CDR3 runs to 13 residues. The CDR3 region has the DNA TGTGCCAGCAGCCCCCGGGGCTCCTACGAGCAGTACTTC. Its translation: CASSPRGSYEQYF.

As concerns this clone: Other nucleotide sequences from this sample produce the same CDR3. The rearrangement uses TRBV5-1 and TRBJ1-2; unclear D gene. Germline V gene sequence: CDR1 SGHRS, CDR2 YFSETQ. This CDR3 comprises 13 residues. V was pared by 0 bases and J by 4 bases, with 7 bases between. CDR3: CASSLDGGYGYTF. CDR3 sequence (DNA): TGCGCCAGCAGCTTGGACGGAGGCTATGGCTACACCTTC. Drawing the rest from reference TRBV5-1 and TRBJ1-2, the complete variable domain is KAGVTQTPRYLIKTRGQQVTLSCSPISGHRSVSWYQQTPGQGLQFLFEYFSETQRNKGNFPGRFSGRQFSNSRSEMNVSTLELGDSALYLCASSLDGGYGYTFGSGTRLTVV.

This rearrangement joins TRBV30 to TRBJ1-4; D call uncertain. Germline CDR1 and CDR2: GTSNPN and SVGIG (reference sequence). V was clipped by 6 bases and J by 13 bases, with 21 bases between them. The length of the CDR3 is 13 residues. CDR3 loop: CACERMNPNSLFF. The CDR3 DNA reads as TGTGCCTGCGAAAGAATGAACCCCAACTCACTGTTTTTT.

This sequence joins TRBV6-5 and TRBJ2-7; possibly TRBD2 for D (5 bases). Germline CDR1 is MNHEY and CDR2 is SVGAGI. The CDR3 totals 13 residues. The V and J ends lost 0 bases and 10 bases respectively, with 13 bases between them. The CDR3 DNA is TGTGCCAGCAGTTACTCGACGCAGGCGGGTCAGTACTTC. Translated: CASSYSTQAGQYF.

The chain links TRBV7-2 to TRBJ2-1, with 9 positions matching TRBD1. Germline V lookup: CDR1 SGHTA, CDR2 FQGNSA. The CDR3 has 16 amino acids. Unmatched junction bases numbered 8, after V lost 0 bases and J lost 8 bases. The CDR3 sequence: CASSLAGTGNHDEQFF. The CDR3 DNA follows: TGTGCCAGCAGCTTAGCCGGGACAGGGAACCACGATGAGCAGTTCTTC.

The chain has TRBV12-3 or TRBV12-4 and TRBJ1-2; D gene ambiguous. This CDR3 is 13 amino acids long. V gave up 7 bases and J gave up 8 bases, with 17 bases separating them. CDR3 nucleotide sequence: TGTGCCAGCACCCCTTCGGGAGTTTCGGGCTACACCTTC. Its protein is CASTPSGVSGYTF.